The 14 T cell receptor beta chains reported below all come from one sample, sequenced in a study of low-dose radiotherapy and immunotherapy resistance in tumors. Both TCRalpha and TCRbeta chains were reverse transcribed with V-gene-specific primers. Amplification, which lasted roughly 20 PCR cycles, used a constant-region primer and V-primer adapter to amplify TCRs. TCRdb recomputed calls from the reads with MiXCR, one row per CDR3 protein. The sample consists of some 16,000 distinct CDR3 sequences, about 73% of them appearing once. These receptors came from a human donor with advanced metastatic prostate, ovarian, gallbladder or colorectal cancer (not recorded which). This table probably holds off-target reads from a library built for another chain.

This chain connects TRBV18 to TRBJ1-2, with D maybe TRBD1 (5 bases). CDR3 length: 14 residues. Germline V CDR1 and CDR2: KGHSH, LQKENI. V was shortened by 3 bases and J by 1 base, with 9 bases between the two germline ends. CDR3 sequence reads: CASSPGRDNYGYTF. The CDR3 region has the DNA TGTGCCAGCTCACCGGGACGGGATAACTATGGCTACACCTTC.

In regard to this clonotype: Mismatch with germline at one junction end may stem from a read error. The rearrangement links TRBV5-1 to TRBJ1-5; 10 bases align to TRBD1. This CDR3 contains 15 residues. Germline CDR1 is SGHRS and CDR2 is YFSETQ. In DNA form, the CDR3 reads TGCGCCAGCAGCCTGACAGGGGGCGCGGGTCAGGCCCAGCATTTT. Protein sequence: CASSLTGGAGQAQHF.

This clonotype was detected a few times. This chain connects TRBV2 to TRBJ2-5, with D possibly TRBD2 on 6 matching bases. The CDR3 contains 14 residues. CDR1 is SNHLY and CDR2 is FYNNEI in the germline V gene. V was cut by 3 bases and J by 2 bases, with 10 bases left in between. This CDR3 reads CASSEERVQETQYF. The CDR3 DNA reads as TGTGCCAGCAGTGAGGAGCGGGTACAAGAGACCCAGTACTTC.

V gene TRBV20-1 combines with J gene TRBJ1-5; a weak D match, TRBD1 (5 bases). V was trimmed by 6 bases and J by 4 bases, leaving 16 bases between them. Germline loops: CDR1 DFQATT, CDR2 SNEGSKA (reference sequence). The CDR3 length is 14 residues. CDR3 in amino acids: CSALSMGRNQPQHF. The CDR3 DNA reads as TGCAGTGCATTAAGTATGGGGCGGAATCAGCCCCAGCATTTT.

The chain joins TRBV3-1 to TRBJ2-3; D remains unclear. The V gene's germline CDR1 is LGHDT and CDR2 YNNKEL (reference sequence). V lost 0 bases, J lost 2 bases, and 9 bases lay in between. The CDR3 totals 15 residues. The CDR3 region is CASSQESATTDTQYF. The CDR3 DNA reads TGTGCCAGCAGCCAAGAATCAGCGACCACAGATACGCAGTATTTT.

The CDR3 DNA follows: TGTGCCAGCAGTTCCTGGACTAGCGGGATTGAGCAGTTCTTC. Translated, it gives CASSSWTSGIEQFF. This chain links TRBV6-2 or TRBV6-3 with TRBJ2-1; 12 bases agree with TRBD2. Germline V gene lookup returns CDR1 MNHEY and CDR2 SVGEGT. The CDR3 sequence is 14 residues long. The J segment lost 9 bases and the V segment lost 4 bases, leaving 4 bases of the junction unmatched.

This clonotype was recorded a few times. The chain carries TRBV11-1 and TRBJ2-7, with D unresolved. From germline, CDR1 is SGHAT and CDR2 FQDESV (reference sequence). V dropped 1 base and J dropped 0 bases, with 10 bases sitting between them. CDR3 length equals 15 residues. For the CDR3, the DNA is TGTGCCAGCAGCTTAGTTTTGGAGAGCTCCTACGAGCAGTACTTC. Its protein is CASSLVLESSYEQYF.

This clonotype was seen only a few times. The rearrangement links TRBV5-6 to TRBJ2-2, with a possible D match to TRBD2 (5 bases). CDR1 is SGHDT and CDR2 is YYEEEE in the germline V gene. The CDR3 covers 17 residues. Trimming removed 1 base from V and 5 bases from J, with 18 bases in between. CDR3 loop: CASSLFRLRVETGELFF. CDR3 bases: TGTGCCAGCAGCTTGTTTCGTCTGAGGGTAGAGACCGGGGAGCTGTTTTTT.

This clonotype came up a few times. The CDR3 reads CASSAGPNTEAFF. The DNA of the CDR3 is TGTGCCAGCAGTGCGGGGCCGAACACTGAAGCTTTCTTT. The gene calls are TRBV5-8 and TRBJ1-1, with D possibly matching TRBD1 (5 bases). CDR1 is SGHTS and CDR2 is YDEGEE in the germline V gene. The CDR3 loop spans 13 amino acids. V lost 5 bases and J lost 1, with 9 bases in between.

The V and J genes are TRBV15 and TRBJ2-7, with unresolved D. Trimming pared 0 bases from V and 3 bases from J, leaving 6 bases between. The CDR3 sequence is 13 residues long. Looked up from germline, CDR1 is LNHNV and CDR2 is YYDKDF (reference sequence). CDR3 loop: CATSREVGYEQYF. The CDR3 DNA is TGTGCCACCAGCAGAGAAGTAGGCTACGAGCAGTACTTC.

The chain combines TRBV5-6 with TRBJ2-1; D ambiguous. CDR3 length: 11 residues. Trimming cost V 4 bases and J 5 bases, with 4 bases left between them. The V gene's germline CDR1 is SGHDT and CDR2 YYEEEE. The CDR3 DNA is TGTGCCAGCAGCAGGGACAATGAGCAGTTCTTC. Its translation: CASSRDNEQFF.

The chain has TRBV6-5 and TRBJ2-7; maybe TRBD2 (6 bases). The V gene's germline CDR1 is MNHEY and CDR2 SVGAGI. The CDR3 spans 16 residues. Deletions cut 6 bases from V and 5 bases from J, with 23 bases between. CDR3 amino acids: CASRSSPGRGGHEQYF. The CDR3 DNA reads TGTGCCAGCAGGTCTTCTCCGGGACGGGGAGGCCACGAGCAGTACTTC.

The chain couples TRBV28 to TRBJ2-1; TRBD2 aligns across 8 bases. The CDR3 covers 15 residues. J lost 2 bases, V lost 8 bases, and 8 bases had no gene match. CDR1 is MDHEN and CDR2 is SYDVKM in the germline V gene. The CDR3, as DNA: TGTGCCAGCGGCCCGGCGGGAGGTACCTACAATGAGCAGTTCTTC. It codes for CASGPAGGTYNEQFF.

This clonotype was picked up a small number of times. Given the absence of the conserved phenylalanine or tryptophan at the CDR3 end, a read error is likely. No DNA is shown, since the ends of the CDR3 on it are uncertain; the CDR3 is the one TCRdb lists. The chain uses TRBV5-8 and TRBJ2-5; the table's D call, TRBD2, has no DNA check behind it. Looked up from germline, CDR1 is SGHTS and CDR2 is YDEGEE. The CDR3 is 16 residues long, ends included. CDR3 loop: CASSHIAGTSGRAFVY.